The subject of this entry is one T cell receptor (beta chain). This clone was picked up a small number of times. Its antigen remains unidentified. Per-base qualities were not stored, and no clone one base away is much larger. This entry belongs to a study of blood T cell repertoires in COVID-19 (TCRdb year 2020). Background on the whole study: The collaborator samples originated in the United States, Italy and Spain and spanned the acute and convalescent phases of COVID-19. The material from the prospective study consisted of cDNA or gDNA derived from T cells, B-cell-depleted T cells, or PBMCs. Subjects who had been exposed to COVID-19, were actively infected with it, or had recovered from it provided the deeply sampled blood TCRbeta repertoires that made up the dataset. The repertoires were made available in a free public database intended to serve as a resource for research on the immune response to SARS-CoV-2. The samples were drawn from two sources: the first 160 participants of the ongoing ImmuneRACE study, and 1,254 subjects contributed by 6 global collaborators. A de-identified subject ID, COVID-19 status, age in years and sex were almost always included in the sample metadata. Where available, HLA class I and class II types were taken from metadata supplied by the sample provider and were not determined by assay-based typing.

The immunoSEQ Assay, a bias-controlled multiplex PCR, was used to amplify TCRbeta CDR3 regions from genomic DNA. The source study handled its data this way. The number of nucleated cells in each sample was estimated by amplification of reference gene primers within the assay. To quantify the absolute abundance of each unique TCRbeta CDR3 rearrangement, sequence reads were collapsed and filtered. For each sample, productive Simpson clonality was calculated as the square root of Simpson's diversity index across productive rearrangements. TCRdb's version of the immuneACCESS table is confined to in-frame rearrangements and falls short of the full clone set. An unresolved V gene accounts for under half of the shortfall where checked; the remainder is of unknown origin. Clone size and the V and J calls come from that table; the DNA yielded D and trimming. Here the sample has 130,000 to 150,000 clones; about four fifths occur a single time. Roughly 15% of the sample is held by the ten biggest clonotypes.

Whole blood was collected in K2EDTA tubes by collaborating institutions according to the institutions' own protocols. Collaborator samples were shipped for TCRbeta analysis as frozen whole blood, isolated PBMCs, or DNA extracted from either sample type. The germline V gene encodes CDR1 LGHDT and CDR2 YNNKEL (reference sequence). There are 14 amino acids in the CDR3, from cysteine to phenylalanine inclusive. The retained sequence is limited to the CDR3, 42 bases, with the frame set at the first base. Cut back by 5 bases and 4 bases, the V and J ends lie 14 bases apart. What the research found in general, with its limitations: The amount of clinical and demographic metadata varied by source and participant and was provided uncurated.

The chain is made from TRBV3-1 (or the pseudogene TRBV3-2) and TRBJ1-1; TRBD1 is possibly the D segment (6 matching bases). This TCR derives from a human donor with acute or convalescent COVID-19. The donor label of this sample is uncertain. Sequenced: peripheral blood. The CDR3 here reads CASSKGRGLTEAFF. The DNA reads as follows: TGTGCCAGCAGCAAAGGCAGGGGTCTCACTGAAGCTTTCTTT.